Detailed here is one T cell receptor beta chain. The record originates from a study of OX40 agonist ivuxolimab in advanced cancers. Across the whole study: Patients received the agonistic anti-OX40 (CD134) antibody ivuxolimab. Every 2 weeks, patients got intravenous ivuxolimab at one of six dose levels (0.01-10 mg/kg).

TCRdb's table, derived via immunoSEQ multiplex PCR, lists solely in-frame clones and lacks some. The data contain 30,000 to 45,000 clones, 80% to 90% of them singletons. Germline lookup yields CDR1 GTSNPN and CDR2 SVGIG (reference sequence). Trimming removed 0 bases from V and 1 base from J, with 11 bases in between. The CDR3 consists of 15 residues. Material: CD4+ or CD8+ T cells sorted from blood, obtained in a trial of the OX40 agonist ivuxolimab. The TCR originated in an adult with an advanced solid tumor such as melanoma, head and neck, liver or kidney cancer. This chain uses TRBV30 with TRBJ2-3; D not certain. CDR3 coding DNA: TGTGCCTGGAGTGTACAGTCCCCTGGCACAGATACGCAGTATTTT. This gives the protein CAWSVQSPGTDTQYF.